Included here is one T cell receptor beta chain sequence, with context. Its matching antigen is unknown. This specimen comes from a study of T cell responses to AZD1222 COVID-19 vaccine. Findings and limits, study-wide: Recipients of two AZD1222 doses showed rising Spike-specific TCR breadth and depth. It was only after the peak T cell response that any repertoires were sampled.

Generated by immunoSEQ multiplex PCR, the TCRdb table keeps only in-frame clones and is missing some. The table includes 120,000 to 150,000 clones, under 95% detected once. The germline V gene has CDR1 MGHRA and CDR2 YSYEKL. CDR3 length equals 13 residues. The V gene lost 1 base and the J gene lost 4 bases, with 5 bases spanning the gap. The chain employs TRBV4-1 and TRBJ1-3; perhaps TRBD1 as D (5 bases). The TCR originated in an adult in good health. Sequenced here: peripheral blood, sampled on day 0 of AZD1222 vaccination. The CDR3 sequence: CASSQGGGNTIYF. CDR3 sequence (DNA): TGCGCCAGCAGCCAAGGGGGGGGAAACACCATATATTTT.